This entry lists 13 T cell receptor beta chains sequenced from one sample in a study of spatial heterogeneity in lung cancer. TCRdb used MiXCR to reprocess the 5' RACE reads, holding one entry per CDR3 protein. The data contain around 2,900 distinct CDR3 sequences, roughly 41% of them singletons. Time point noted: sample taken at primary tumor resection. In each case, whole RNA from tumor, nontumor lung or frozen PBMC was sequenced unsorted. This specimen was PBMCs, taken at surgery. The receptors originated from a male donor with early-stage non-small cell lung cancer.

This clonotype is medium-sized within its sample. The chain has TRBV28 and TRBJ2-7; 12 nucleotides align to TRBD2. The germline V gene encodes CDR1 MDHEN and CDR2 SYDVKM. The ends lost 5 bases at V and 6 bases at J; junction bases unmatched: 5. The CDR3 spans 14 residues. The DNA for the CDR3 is TGTGCCAGCAGTCCCCCGACTAGCGGGAGCGAGCAGTACTTC. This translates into CASSPPTSGSEQYF.

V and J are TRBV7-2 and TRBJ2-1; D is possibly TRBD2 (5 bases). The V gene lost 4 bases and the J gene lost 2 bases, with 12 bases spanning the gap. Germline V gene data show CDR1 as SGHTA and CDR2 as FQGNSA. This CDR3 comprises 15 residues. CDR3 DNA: TGTGCCAGCAGCTCTGCCCTAGCCACCTACAATGAGCAGTTCTTC. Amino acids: CASSSALATYNEQFF.

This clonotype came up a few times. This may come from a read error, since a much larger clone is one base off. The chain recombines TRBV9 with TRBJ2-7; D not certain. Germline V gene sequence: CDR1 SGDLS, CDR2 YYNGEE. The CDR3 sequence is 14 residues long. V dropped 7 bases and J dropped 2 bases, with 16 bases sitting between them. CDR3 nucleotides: TGTGCCAGCGGCGCCAGCCGGGTCACCTACGAGCAGTACTTC. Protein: CASGASRVTYEQYF.

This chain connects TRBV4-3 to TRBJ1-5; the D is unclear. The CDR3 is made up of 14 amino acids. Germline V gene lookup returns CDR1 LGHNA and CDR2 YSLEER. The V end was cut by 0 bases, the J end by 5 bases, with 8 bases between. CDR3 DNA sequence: TGCGCCAGCAGCCAAGAAAGGGCAGATCAGCCCCAGCATTTT. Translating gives CASSQERADQPQHF.

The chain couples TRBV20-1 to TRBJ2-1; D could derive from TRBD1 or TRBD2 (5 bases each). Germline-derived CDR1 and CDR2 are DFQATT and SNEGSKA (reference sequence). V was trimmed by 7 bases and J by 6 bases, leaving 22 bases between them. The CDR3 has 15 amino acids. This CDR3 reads CSGNRDPVTGNEQFF. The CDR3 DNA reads TGCAGTGGGAACCGGGACCCCGTGACGGGCAATGAGCAGTTCTTC.

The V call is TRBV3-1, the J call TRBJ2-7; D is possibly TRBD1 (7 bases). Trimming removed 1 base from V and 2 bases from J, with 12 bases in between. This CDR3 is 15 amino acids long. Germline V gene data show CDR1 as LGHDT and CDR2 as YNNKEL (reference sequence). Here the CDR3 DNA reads TGTGCCAGCAGCCAAGGGGCGGGACAGACCTACGAGCAGTACTTC. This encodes CASSQGAGQTYEQYF.

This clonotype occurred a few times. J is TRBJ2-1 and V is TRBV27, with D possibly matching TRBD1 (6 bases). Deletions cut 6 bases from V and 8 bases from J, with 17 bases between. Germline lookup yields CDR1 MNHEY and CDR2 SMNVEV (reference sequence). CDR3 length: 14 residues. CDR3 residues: CASSDLGGPDEQFF. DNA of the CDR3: TGTGCCAGCAGCGACCTAGGGGGACCAGATGAGCAGTTCTTC.

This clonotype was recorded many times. The CDR3 sequence is CASSLGDRGELETLNTGELFF. CDR3 coding DNA: TGCGCCAGCAGCTTGGGTGACCGTGGGGAACTCGAGACACTTAACACCGGGGAGCTGTTTTTT. V gene TRBV5-1 combines with J gene TRBJ2-2; D is unresolved. V was pared by 0 bases and J by 2 bases, with 26 bases between. CDR3 length equals 21 residues. Germline V gives CDR1 SGHRS, CDR2 YFSETQ.

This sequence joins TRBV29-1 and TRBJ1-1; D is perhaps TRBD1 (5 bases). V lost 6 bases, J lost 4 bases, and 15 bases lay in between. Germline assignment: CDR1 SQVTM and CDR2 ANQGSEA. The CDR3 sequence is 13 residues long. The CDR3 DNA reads TGCAGCGTAGGGACCGCGAAGGCCACTGAAGCTTTCTTT. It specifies CSVGTAKATEAFF.

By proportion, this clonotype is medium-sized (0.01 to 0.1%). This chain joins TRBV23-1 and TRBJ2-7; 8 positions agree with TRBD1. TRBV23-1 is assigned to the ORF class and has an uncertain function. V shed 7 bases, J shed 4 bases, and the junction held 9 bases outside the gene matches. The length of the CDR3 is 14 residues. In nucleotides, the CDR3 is TGCGCCAGCACGTTGGTACAGGGGGGTTACGAGCAGTACTTC. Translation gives CASTLVQGGYEQYF.

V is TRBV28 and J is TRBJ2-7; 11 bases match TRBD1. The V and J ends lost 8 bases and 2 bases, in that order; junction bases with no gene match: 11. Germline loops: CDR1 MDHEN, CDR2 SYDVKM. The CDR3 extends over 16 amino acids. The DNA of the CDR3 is TGTGCCAGCCGGCCCTACCAGGGACAGGGGGCCTACGAGCAGTACTTC. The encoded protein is CASRPYQGQGAYEQYF. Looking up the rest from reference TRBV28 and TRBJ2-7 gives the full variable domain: DVKVTQSSRYLVKRTGEKVFLECVQDMDHENMFWYRQDPGLGLRLIYFSYDVKMKEKGDIPEGYSVSREKKERFSLILESASTNQTSMYLCASRPYQGQGAYEQYFGPGTRLTVT.

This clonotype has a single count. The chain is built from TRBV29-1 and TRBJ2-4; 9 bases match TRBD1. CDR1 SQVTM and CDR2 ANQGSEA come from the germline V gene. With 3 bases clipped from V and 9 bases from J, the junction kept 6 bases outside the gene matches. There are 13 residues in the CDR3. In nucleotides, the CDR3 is TGCAGCGTTGAGGGACAGGGCTTAGGCATTCAGTACTTC. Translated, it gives CSVEGQGLGIQYF.

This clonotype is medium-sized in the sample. CDR3 DNA sequence: TGTGCCAGCAGCTTGGTCGGAGGGGGCGGCGAGCAGTACTTC. Protein: CASSLVGGGGEQYF. J is TRBJ2-7 and V is TRBV7-2, with D perhaps matching TRBD1 (7 bases). Germline V gene sequence: CDR1 SGHTA, CDR2 FQGNSA. With 3 bases removed from V and 6 bases from J, the gap between germline ends came to 15 bases. This CDR3 comprises 14 residues.